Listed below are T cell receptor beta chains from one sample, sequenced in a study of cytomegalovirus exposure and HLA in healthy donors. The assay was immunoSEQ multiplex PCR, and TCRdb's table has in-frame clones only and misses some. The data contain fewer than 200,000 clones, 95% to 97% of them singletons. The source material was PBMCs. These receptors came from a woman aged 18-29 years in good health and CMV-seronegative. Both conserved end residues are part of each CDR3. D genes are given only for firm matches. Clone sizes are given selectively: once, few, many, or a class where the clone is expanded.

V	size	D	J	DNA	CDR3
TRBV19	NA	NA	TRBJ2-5	TGTGCCAGTAGTATGGACAGAGTCCAAGAGACCCAGTACTTC	CASSMDRVQETQYF
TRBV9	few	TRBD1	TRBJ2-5	TGTGCCAGCAGCGTAGAAGGACAGGAAGAGACCCAGTACTTC	CASSVEGQEETQYF
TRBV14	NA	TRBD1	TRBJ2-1	TGTGCCAGCAGCCAGGGACAGGGGTCCTACAATGAGCAGTTCTTC	CASSQGQGSYNEQFF
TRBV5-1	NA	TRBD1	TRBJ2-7	TGCGCCAGCAGCTCGAGAATGGACAGGGGAGACGAGCAGTACTTC	CASSSRMDRGDEQYF
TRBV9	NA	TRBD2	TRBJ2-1	TGTGCCAGCAGCTCCCGGCTAGCGGTAGACAATGAGCAGTTCTTC	CASSSRLAVDNEQFF
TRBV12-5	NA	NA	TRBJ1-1	TGTGCTAGTGGTTTTTCGGGCGAACGGGGGACTGAAGCTTTCTTT	CASGFSGERGTEAFF
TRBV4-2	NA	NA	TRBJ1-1	TGTGCCAGCAGCCAAAGAAAAGGCCCGGGCACTGAAGCTTTCTTT	CASSQRKGPGTEAFF
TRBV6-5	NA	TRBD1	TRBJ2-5	TGTGCCAGCAGAGACAGGGGGCAAGAGACCCAGTACTTC	CASRDRGQETQYF
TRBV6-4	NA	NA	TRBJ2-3	TGTGCCAGCCTGGTTTCGTGGTCTTCTCCAGCGACAGATACGCAGTATTTT	CASLVSWSSPATDTQYF
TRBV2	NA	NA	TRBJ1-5	TGTGCCAGCAGTGAATCATCCAGGGATCAGCCCCAGCATTTT	CASSESSRDQPQHF
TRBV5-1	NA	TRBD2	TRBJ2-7	TGCGCCAGCAGCAGCCGGGTGGGGAAAGAGCGGGGGGGCTACGAGCAGTACTTC	CASSSRVGKERGGYEQYF
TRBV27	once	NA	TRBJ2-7	TGTGCCAGCAGTTTCGGGGGAGGTGGCTACGAGCAGTACTTC	CASSFGGGGYEQYF
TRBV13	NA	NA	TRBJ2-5	TGTGCCAGCAGCTTAGGGGGGCGCGAAGAGACCCAGTACTTC	CASSLGGREETQYF
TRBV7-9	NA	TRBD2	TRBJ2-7	TGTGCCAGTACTAGCGGGAGTAACTACGAGCAGTACTTC	CASTSGSNYEQYF
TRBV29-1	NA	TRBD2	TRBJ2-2	TGCAGCGTTGGGGAGGGAAGGGCCGGGGAGCTGTTTTTT	CSVGEGRAGELFF
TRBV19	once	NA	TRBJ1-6	TGTGCCAGTAGTATCAGGATGGTAGAATTTAATTCACCCCTCCACTTT	CASSIRMVEFNSPLHF